The 8 T cell receptor beta chains below come from one sample, sequenced in a study of shared T cell receptors in the human thymus. Generated by immunoSEQ multiplex PCR, the TCRdb table keeps only in-frame clones and is missing some. Among 700,000 to 750,000 clones listed, roughly 88% were seen once. The sample also formed part of further work on human thymus T cells.

The sample comprised thymocytes. Source of these receptors: a girl under two years old with a congenital heart defect.

This rearrangement joins TRBV4-3 to TRBJ1-1; D not resolved. Trimming removed 0 bases from V and 0 bases from J, with 14 bases in between. Germline-derived CDR1 and CDR2 are LGHNA and YSLEER. This CDR3 is 17 amino acids long. The CDR3 bases are TGCGCCAGCAGCCAAGAGAAGTGGCGCAGGCTGAACACTGAAGCTTTCTTT. Its translation is CASSQEKWRRLNTEAFF.

The V call is TRBV19, the J call TRBJ2-1; 10 bases are a match to TRBD2. This CDR3 contains 18 residues. Trimming cost V 6 bases and J 0 bases; bases outside gene matches: 11. Germline V gene data show CDR1 as LNHDA and CDR2 as SQIVND (reference sequence). For the CDR3, the DNA is TGTGCCAGTAGCGTAGCGGGGGGCCTCAAGAGCTCCTACAATGAGCAGTTCTTC. The encoded protein is CASSVAGGLKSSYNEQFF.

The chain employs TRBV7-9 and TRBJ1-2; TRBD1 is a possible D gene (5 bases). The germline CDR1 and CDR2 sequences are SEHNR and FQNEAQ (reference sequence). Trimming shortened V by 2 bases and J by 5 bases, and 9 bases separated the two germline ends. The CDR3 covers 13 residues. The CDR3 DNA reads TGTGCCAGCAGCTTACAAGACAGATATGGCTACACCTTC. Protein product: CASSLQDRYGYTF.

The chain is built from TRBV27 and TRBJ1-2; D is uncertain. V gave up 3 bases and J gave up 6 bases, with 8 bases separating them. This CDR3 is 12 amino acids long. Germline values: CDR1 MNHEY, CDR2 SMNVEV (reference sequence). The CDR3 DNA reads as TGTGCCAGCAGTTTGAGCGGGGATGGCTACACCTTC. Translating gives CASSLSGDGYTF.

The chain joins TRBV19 to TRBJ1-5; 8 bases are a match to TRBD1. The CDR3 length is 15 residues. V lost 7 bases to trimming and J lost 0 bases; unmatched junction nucleotides: 5. Germline-derived CDR1 and CDR2 are LNHDA and SQIVND (reference sequence). The CDR3 loop reads CASTRTGPSNQPQHF. The CDR3 nucleotides read TGTGCCAGTACCCGGACAGGGCCTAGCAATCAGCCCCAGCATTTT. Looking up the rest from reference TRBV19 and TRBJ1-5 gives the full variable domain: DGGITQSPKYLFRKEGQNVTLSCEQNLNHDAMYWYRQDPGQGLRLIYYSQIVNDFQKGDIAEGYSVSREKKESFPLTVTSAQKNPTAFYLCASTRTGPSNQPQHFGDGTRLSIL.

The chain has TRBV6-5 and TRBJ1-1; D may be TRBD1 (5 bases). Looked up from germline, CDR1 is MNHEY and CDR2 is SVGAGI. Trimming left V 0 bases short and J 9 bases short, with 20 bases between. This CDR3 contains 16 residues. CDR3 amino acids: CASSYSVIAPGGKAFF. In DNA form, the CDR3 reads TGTGCCAGCAGTTACTCAGTCATAGCCCCCGGGGGGAAAGCTTTCTTT.

In nucleotides, the CDR3 is TGTGCCAGCAGCCATCCCTCCGGGACAGGGATGTTCATGAACACTGAAGCTTTCTTT. Protein product: CASSHPSGTGMFMNTEAFF. V is TRBV14 and J is TRBJ1-1, with 9 positions matching TRBD1. The V and J ends lost 3 bases and 0 bases, in that order; junction bases with no gene match: 14. Germline CDR1 and CDR2: SGHDN and FVKESK. This CDR3 spans 19 amino acids.

CDR3 region: CASSADRVQQETQYF. CDR3 DNA: TGTGCCAGCAGTGCTGACAGAGTACAGCAAGAGACCCAGTACTTC. This chain connects TRBV2 to TRBJ2-5, with D maybe TRBD1 (5 bases). V was pared by 4 bases and J by 2 bases, with 14 bases between. The V gene's germline CDR1 is SNHLY and CDR2 FYNNEI. The CDR3 loop spans 15 amino acids.